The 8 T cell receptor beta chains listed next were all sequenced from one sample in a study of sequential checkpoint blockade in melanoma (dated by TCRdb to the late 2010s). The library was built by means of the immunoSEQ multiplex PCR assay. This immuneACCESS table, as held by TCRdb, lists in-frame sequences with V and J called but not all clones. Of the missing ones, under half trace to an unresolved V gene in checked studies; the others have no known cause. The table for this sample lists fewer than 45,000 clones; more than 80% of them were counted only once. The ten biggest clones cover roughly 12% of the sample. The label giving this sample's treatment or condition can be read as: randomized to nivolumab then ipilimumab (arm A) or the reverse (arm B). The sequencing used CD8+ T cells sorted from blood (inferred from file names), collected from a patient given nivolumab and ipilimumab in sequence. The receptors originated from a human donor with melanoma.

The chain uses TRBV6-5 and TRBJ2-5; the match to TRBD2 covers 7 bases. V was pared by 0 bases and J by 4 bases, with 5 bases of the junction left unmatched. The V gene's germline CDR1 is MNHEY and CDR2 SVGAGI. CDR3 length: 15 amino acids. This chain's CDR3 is CASSYSVGGPETQYF. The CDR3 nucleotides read TGTGCCAGCAGTTACTCTGTGGGAGGGCCAGAGACCCAGTACTTC.

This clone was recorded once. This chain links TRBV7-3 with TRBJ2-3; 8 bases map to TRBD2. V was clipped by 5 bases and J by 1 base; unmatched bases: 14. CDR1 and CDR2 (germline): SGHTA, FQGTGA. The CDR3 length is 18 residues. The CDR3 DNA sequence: TGTGCCAGCAGCCTCAATTCGCCGGCGGGAGGAGGCACAGATACGCAGTATTTT. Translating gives CASSLNSPAGGGTDTQYF.

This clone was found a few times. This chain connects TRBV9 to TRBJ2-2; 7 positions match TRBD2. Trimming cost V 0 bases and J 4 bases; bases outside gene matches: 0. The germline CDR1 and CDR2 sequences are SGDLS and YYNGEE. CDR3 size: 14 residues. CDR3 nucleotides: TGTGCCAGCAGCGTAGGGGGGGGCACCGGGGAGCTGTTTTTT. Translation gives CASSVGGGTGELFF. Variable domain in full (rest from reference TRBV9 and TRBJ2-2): DSGVTQTPKHLITATGQRVTLRCSPRSGDLSVYWYQQSLDQGLQFLIQYYNGEERAKGNILERFSAQQFPDLHSELNLSSLELGDSALYFCASSVGGGTGELFFGEGSRLTVL.

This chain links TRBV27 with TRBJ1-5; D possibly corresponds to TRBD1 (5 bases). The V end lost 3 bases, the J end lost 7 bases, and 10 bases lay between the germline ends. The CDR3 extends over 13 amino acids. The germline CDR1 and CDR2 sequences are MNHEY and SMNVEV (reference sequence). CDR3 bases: TGTGCCAGCAGTTTGCAGGGAGGGCAGCCCCAGCATTTT. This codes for CASSLQGGQPQHF.

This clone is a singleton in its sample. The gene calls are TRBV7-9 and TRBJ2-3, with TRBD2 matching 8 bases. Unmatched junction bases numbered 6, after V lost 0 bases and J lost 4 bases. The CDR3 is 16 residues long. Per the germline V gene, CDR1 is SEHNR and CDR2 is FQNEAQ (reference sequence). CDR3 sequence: CASSLAFGAGADTQYF. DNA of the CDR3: TGTGCCAGCAGCTTAGCGTTCGGAGCGGGAGCAGATACGCAGTATTTT.

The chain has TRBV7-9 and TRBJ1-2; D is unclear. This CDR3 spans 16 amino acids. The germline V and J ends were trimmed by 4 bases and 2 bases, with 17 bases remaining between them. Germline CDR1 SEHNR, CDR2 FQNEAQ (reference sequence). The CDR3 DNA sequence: TGTGCCAGCAGCTCTACTCAATCCGATAAGAACTATGGCTACACCTTC. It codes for CASSSTQSDKNYGYTF.

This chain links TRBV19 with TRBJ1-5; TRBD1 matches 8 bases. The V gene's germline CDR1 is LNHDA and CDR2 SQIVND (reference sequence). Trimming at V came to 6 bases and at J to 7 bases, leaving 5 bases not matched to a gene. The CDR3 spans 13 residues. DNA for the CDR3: TGTGCCAGTAGCGGACAGGGTCCCCAGCCCCAGCATTTT. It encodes CASSGQGPQPQHF.

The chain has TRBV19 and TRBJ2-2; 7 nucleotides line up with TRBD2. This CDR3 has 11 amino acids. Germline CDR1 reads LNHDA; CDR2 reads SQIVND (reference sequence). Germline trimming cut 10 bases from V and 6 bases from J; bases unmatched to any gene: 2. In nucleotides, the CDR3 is TGTGCCATTGGACTAGCCGGGGAGCTGTTTTTT. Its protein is CAIGLAGELFF.